This paragraph covers one T cell receptor beta chain sequence. As yet, its antigen is unknown. Amplification used 60 Vbeta primers and 13 Jbeta primers. Profiling relied on immunoSEQ multiplex PCR, and the TCRdb table lists in-frame clones only, not all of them. This table has more than 110,000 clones, roughly 76% appearing once. Trimming pared 0 bases from V and 3 bases from J, leaving 4 bases between. The length of the CDR3 is 14 residues. Germline values: CDR1 SGDLS, CDR2 YYNGEE. This sample is drawn from a study of cytomegalovirus exposure and HLA in healthy donors. Points from the study as a whole: A later analysis showed HLA-associated TCR beta chains outstripping equally common others in clonal expansion. Through in vitro validation, a few CMV-associated chains were shown to be specific for CMV antigens. Donors belonging to an Asian-associated ancestry cluster reportedly showed fewer N-insertions in productive TCRs than the roughly 670-donor mean, according to what a later analysis found.

The chain has TRBV9 and TRBJ1-6; D is unresolved. This sequence was found in a man younger than 35 in good health and CMV-seronegative. Sample: PBMCs. This chain's CDR3 is CASSVADYNSPLHF. For the CDR3, the DNA is TGTGCCAGCAGCGTAGCAGACTATAATTCACCCCTCCACTTT.